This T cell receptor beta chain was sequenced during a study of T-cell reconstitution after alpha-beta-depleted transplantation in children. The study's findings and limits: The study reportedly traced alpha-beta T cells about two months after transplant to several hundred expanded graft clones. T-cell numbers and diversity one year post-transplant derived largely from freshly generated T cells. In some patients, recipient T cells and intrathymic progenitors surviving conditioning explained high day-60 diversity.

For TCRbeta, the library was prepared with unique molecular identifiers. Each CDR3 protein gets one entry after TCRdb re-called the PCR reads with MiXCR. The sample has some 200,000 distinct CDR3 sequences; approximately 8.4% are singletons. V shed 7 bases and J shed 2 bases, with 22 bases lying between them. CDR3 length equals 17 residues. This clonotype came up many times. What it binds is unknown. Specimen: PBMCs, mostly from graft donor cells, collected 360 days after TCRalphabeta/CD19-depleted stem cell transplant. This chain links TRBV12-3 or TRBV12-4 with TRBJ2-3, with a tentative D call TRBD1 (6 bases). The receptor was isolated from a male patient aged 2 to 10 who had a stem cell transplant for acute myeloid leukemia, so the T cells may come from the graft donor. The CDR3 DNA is TGTGCCAGCACTAGCTCCCGTAGCAGGGGTCCCACAGATACGCAGTATTTT. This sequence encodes CASTSSRSRGPTDTQYF.